This record concerns one T cell receptor (beta chain) sequence. This clone was counted a few times. The clone's antigen remains unknown. No base quality information exists; no much larger clone differs at one position. V is pared back by 6 bases and J by 8 bases, with 19 bases lying between the germline termini. The CDR3 has 14 amino acids, counting the end cysteine and phenylalanine. This entry keeps only the CDR3 DNA: 42 bases, framed from base 1. Reading the germline V gene gives CDR1 SNHLY and CDR2 FYNNEI. The data belong to a study of cytomegalovirus exposure and HLA in healthy donors (dated by TCRdb to 2016 to 2017). Study-level background: An earlier analysis of approximately 600 of the donors reported 250 to 350 Gb of sequence data and some 120 million unique TCR beta sequences from roughly 180 million T cells. Approximately 310 gigabases of sequencing data and around 88 million unique TCR sequences made up an early release that covered approximately 700 HLA-typed donors. Of the 398 genotyped donors, approximately 82% fell in the genetic ancestry cluster associated with self-reported Caucasian donors. The study aimed to test whether signatures of past pathogen exposure could be identified by cataloging public T cell receptors. The T cell repertoires of 670 or so subjects were profiled by immunosequencing and related to cytomegalovirus serostatus. A separate validation cohort of 100 to 150 different subjects was used in addition to the approximately 640-subject first cohort. The study combined high-throughput TCR immunosequencing, statistical association of individual TCRs with disease status, and machine learning to predict cytomegalovirus infection status. To study patterns of TCR occurrence, a later analysis re-analyzed previously published TCR beta repertoires from 650 to 750 donors and added high-resolution HLA genotyping. Rather than using new phenotypic data, the later analysis identified candidate immune exposures from TCR beta sequences and from how often those sequences occurred across donors. An earlier analysis of some 600 of the donors applied high-throughput TCR beta sequencing to assess whether each TCR beta V gene segment acted as functional or pseudogenic. Alongside the repertoire data, information on donor age, sex, ethnicity and CMV serostatus was compiled. A later genetic analysis used genome-wide SNP genotypes for about 60% of the roughly 700 donors, treating that subset as a discovery cohort. All discovery cohort repertoires had been generated using a single sequencing platform. HLA typing included class I and class II loci at four-digit resolution. Typing coverage differed by locus: A, B, C, DRB1 and DQB1 were typed in roughly 620-640 donors, DQA1 in roughly 510, DPA1 in 606, and DPB1 in just under 480. Four to six DR-DQ haplotypes were handled as single units for association and clustering, since linkage in the cohort was strong. Across some 400 genotyped donors of the cohort, an average of approximately 220,000 unique TCR beta nucleotide sequences per donor were sequenced, and roughly 20% of those sequences were non-productive. What the research found in general, with its limitations: In this cohort, only TCR beta chains were sequenced, and detectable features were limited by the absence of alpha or paired-chain data. When HLA alleles, especially DR and DQ, strongly co-occurred, TCR associations were difficult to assign to individual alleles. A later genetic analysis associated a missense DCLRE1C variant with V-gene and J-gene trimming of TCR beta chains, and an independent cohort replicated the association. In a later analysis, several top co-occurrence clusters were reported to appear linked to parvovirus B19, influenza, CMV and Epstein-Barr virus. CMV serostatus was the only immune exposure information available for the cohort. Linkage disequilibrium might explain the correlated functional status among segregating V segments, but an unknown experimental factor could not be excluded. A cluster of highly shared sequence variants was judged likely to represent a technical artifact of the sequencing pipeline. Some IMGT-functional V segments, including TRBV6-2 and TRBV6-3, could not be told apart with the 87-base-pair reads, so those segments were excluded. In a later analysis, TCR association rates were found to vary across HLA loci, with the most associated TCRs seen for DRB1 alleles and the fewest for HLA-C alleles. In a later genetic analysis, fewer N-insertions in productive TCRs were reported among donors in an Asian-associated ancestry cluster than the roughly 640-donor mean. Most TCR sequences were seen in very few donors, while some public TCRs were found in many individuals. A further reported finding was that TCR beta sequences accurately predicted the HLA-A and HLA-B alleles for most subjects in the first cohort. Sequencing depth was assumed to be roughly uniform across donors in the presence/absence analyses, though that assumption may not hold. The earlier analysis of 587 of the donors excluded 15 to 20 rarely observed V segments, including chromosome 9 orphons, because counts were too low. In an earlier analysis of fewer than 750 of the donors, most TCR beta V segments were observed in productive rearrangements about 87% or about 30% of the time, broadly matching IMGT annotations. According to a later analysis, most CMV-associated TCR beta chains appeared to be HLA-restricted, and the HLA associations seemed to be driven largely by CMV exposure. According to the authors, the approach could potentially be generalized to other disease states and immunological phenotypes. Because HLA typing was missing for some donors at each locus, association tests included only the typed subset. At a false discovery rate of 0.05, a later analysis linked some 18,000 TCR beta sequences to specific HLA alleles. A few of the identified cytomegalovirus-associated TCR beta chains were confirmed in vitro to be specific for cytomegalovirus antigens. A later analysis found that HLA-associated TCR beta chains were more clonally expanded and had lower generation probabilities than equally common non-associated chains. The classifier was reported to diagnose cytomegalovirus status with high specificity and sensitivity in both the original cohort and the validation cohort. A total of 150 or so TCR beta chains were listed by the study as associated with cytomegalovirus.

The library was obtained by the immunoSEQ multiplex PCR assay. For the multiplex PCR, a mixture combining 60 forward primers for TCR Vbeta segments and 13 reverse primers for TCR Jbeta segments was used. The CDR3 region of rearranged TCR beta genes was amplified from genomic DNA with a multiplex PCR assay. Amplified TCR beta libraries were sequenced as 87-base-pair reads on the Illumina HiSeq System. As for how the authors treated the data: Across the 500 to 750 repertoires, a later analysis counted approximately 75 million unique TCR beta chains, about 10 million of which were shared by at least two donors. Raw reads were error-corrected and collapsed into unique sequences by a nearest-neighbor algorithm in which closely related sequences were merged to remove PCR and sequencing errors. V, D and J gene segments were assigned by aligning CDR3 sequences to IMGT reference sequences. For a sequence to be retained, a match of at least six nucleotides was required to both a V gene segment and a J gene segment. A rearrangement was called productive if the CDR3 had no stop codons and remained in frame with V and J, and every other rearrangement was called non-productive. CDR3 was defined according to IMGT convention as the region running from the second conserved V-encoded cysteine to the conserved J-encoded phenylalanine. The earlier analysis of 500 to 600 of the donors excluded sequences that lacked an unambiguous match to a single V gene segment. In an earlier analysis of 450 to 750 of the donors, a V segment was called functional when productive rearrangements were above 56.7%, and segregating when the standard deviation between donors exceeded 5%. A statistical classification framework was built to diagnose cytomegalovirus status from the catalog of TCR beta chain sequences. V and J gene assignment, in a later analysis, came from comparing TCR nucleotide sequences with IMGT/GENE-DB human TR gene sequences. Using the TCRdist pipeline, a later analysis assigned CDR3 sequences along with most-parsimonious VDJ recombination scenarios. In a later analysis, each TCR beta chain was defined by its CDR3 amino acid sequence together with its V-gene family, and reads without a unique V-gene family were excluded. To address suspected cross-contamination and a sequencing artifact, a later analysis removed a few hundred highly shared, low-generation-probability nucleotide sequences. In a later analysis, a clonal expansion index was calculated for each public chain from normalized within-repertoire ranks of inferred template counts. Generation probabilities in a later analysis came from a VDJ recombination model fitted to out-of-frame rearrangements, and those results were checked against IGoR. Hypergeometric tests were used in a later analysis to score TCR-TCR, TCR-HLA and TCR-CMV co-occurrence, with a repertoire-size bias correction applied to the TCR pairs. False discovery rates were estimated in a later analysis by permuting HLA or CMV assignments 20 times. In a later analysis, co-occurring TCRs were grouped using DBSCAN, and TCRdist sequence similarity was added for clustering within HLA-allele-positive subsets. Repertoires with fewer than 30,000 or more than 120,000 public chains were left out of co-occurrence clustering, as were five repertoires with anomalous nucleotide sharing. This is the immuneACCESS table as TCRdb keeps it, with only in-frame sequences that have V and J called. A part of the clones is gone; compared with another copy, unresolved V genes explain less than half, and the rest is unexplained. The V and J calls and clone size are taken from that table; D and trimming were inferred from the DNA. Counted in this sample were 150,000 to 200,000 clones; roughly two thirds of them appeared once. The ten largest make up roughly 3% of the sample.

The cohort consisted of some 670 healthy bone marrow donors. At the time of sampling, every cohort member was nominally healthy, though immune exposures that went unrecorded were likely present. The donor tested CMV seronegative, placing the donor among the 352 seronegative members of the cohort. Each donor provided a peripheral blood sample, and peripheral blood mononuclear cells were used for TCR beta sequencing. Genomic DNA was extracted from the blood cell samples with the Qiagen DNeasy Blood Extraction Kit. Sequencing was carried out using PBMCs. The chain links TRBV2 with TRBJ1-2, and the D gene may be TRBD1, 6 bases matching. The TCR was taken from a woman aged 25-40 years in good health and CMV-seronegative. The DNA is TGTGCCAGCAGACCAAGCCGGACAGTCGAAGGCTACACCTTC. It codes for CASRPSRTVEGYTF.